The sequence of this TCR beta chain was determined in a study of vaccination and CD4 T cells after COVID-19. For the study at large: Four females and six males made up the convalescents, two of whom were Hispanic. Post-COVID specimens were obtained a median about 100 days after diagnosis (range 35 to 161). The study, taken as a whole, reports: From a median of roughly 21 to 38, SARS-CoV-2-reactive clonotypes increased, though not significantly.

Points on this clonotype: Its target is not known.

Treatment noted: 10-day PBMC culture with coronavirus spike peptide pools or control peptides (ViraFEST assay). Sequencing of the DNA from cultured CD4+ T cells was carried out with the Oncomine TCR Beta short-read assay. CD4+ T cells were cultured, and genomic DNA was extracted from them. TCRdb re-analysed the PCR reads in MiXCR, keeping a single row per CDR3 protein. The sample holds several thousand distinct CDR3 sequences, approximately 67% seen once. The TCR comes from a human donor who had recovered from COVID-19. The sequenced sample was CD4+ T cells from blood, cultured in vitro, obtained before SARS-CoV-2 vaccination.

CDR3 loop: CASSPGTGEEQYF. CDR3 DNA: TGTGCCAGCTCACCCGGGACAGGGGAAGAGCAGTACTTC. The V gene is TRBV18, the J gene TRBJ2-7; 10 nucleotides agree with TRBD1. Per the germline V gene, CDR1 is KGHSH and CDR2 is LQKENI. The CDR3 runs to 13 residues. J was trimmed by 7 bases and V by 3 bases; bases with no gene match: 3.